The 14 T cell receptor beta chains presented below share a single source sample, sequenced in a study of blood T cell repertoires in COVID-19. Assay: immunoSEQ multiplex PCR; the TCRdb copy retains only in-frame clones and omits some. This sample carries over 150,000 clones, roughly 87% of them seen once, and the ten largest clones take less than 5%. Sequencing input: peripheral blood. These receptors were taken from a woman aged 55-69 years who had recovered from COVID-19.

J is TRBJ2-5 and V is TRBV7-7, with 8 bases matching TRBD2. V dropped 0 bases and J dropped 4; count of bases not matched to a gene: 7. The CDR3 loop spans 16 amino acids. The germline gives CDR1 SSHAT, CDR2 FNYEAQ (reference sequence). The CDR3 coding sequence is TGTGCCAGCAGCTTAGCACCAGCCGGGGGGGGAGAGACCCAGTACTTC. It translates to CASSLAPAGGGETQYF. Variable domain in full (rest from reference TRBV7-7 and TRBJ2-5): GAGVSQSPRYKVTKRGQDVTLRCDPISSHATLYWYQQALGQGPEFLTYFNYEAQPDKSGLPSDRFSAERPEGSISTLTIQRTEQRDSAMYRCASSLAPAGGGETQYFGPGTRLLVL.

The J gene is TRBJ1-2, the V gene TRBV30; D is unresolved. V lost 2 bases to trimming and J lost 8 bases, with 12 bases between them. Germline CDR1 and CDR2: GTSNPN and SVGIG (reference sequence). CDR3 size: 12 residues. The CDR3 region is CAWSRESGGYTF. DNA for the CDR3: TGTGCCTGGAGTCGGGAATCTGGAGGCTACACCTTC.

J is TRBJ2-1 and V is TRBV11-2, with D unresolved. Germline-derived CDR1 and CDR2 are SGHAT and FQNNGV. Trimming left V 0 bases short and J 3 bases short, with 6 bases between. This CDR3 has 14 amino acids. The CDR3 nucleotides are TGTGCCAGCAGCTTAGAGGCCGTCTACAATGAGCAGTTCTTC. It yields the protein CASSLEAVYNEQFF.

CDR3 region: CAISEGQGRNQPQHF. CDR3 sequence (DNA): TGTGCCATCAGTGAGGGACAGGGCCGCAATCAGCCCCAGCATTTT. V gene TRBV10-3 combines with J gene TRBJ1-5, with TRBD1 identical over 8 bases. CDR1 and CDR2 (germline): ENHRY, SYGVKD. This CDR3 contains 15 residues. The ends lost 2 bases at V and 2 bases at J; junction bases unmatched: 2.

This clone was observed many times. The rearrangement links TRBV28 to TRBJ2-5, with 8 bases identical to TRBD1. Germline CDR1 and CDR2: MDHEN and SYDVKM. CDR3 size: 14 residues. Losses at the gene ends were 8 bases for V and 4 bases for J; bases not matched to a gene: 9. CDR3 nucleotide sequence: TGTGCCAGCGTAGGGCAGGGGGCTGGAGAGACCCAGTACTTC. This encodes CASVGQGAGETQYF.

V gene TRBV7-3 combines with J gene TRBJ2-2; TRBD1 matches 9 bases. Trimming removed 6 bases from V and 9 bases from J; junction bases left unmatched: 5. This CDR3 spans 13 amino acids. Germline V gives CDR1 SGHTA, CDR2 FQGTGA. The CDR3 loop is CASSQTGGRELFF. CDR3 in DNA: TGTGCCAGCAGTCAAACAGGGGGCCGGGAGCTGTTTTTT.

The J gene is TRBJ2-7, the V gene TRBV18; D not resolved. Trimming shortened V by 6 bases and J by 2 bases, and 11 bases separated the two germline ends. CDR1 is KGHSH and CDR2 is LQKENI in the germline V gene. CDR3 length: 13 residues. This chain's CDR3 is CASSSAGTYEQYF. The DNA of the CDR3 is TGTGCCAGCTCCTCGGCAGGTACCTACGAGCAGTACTTC.

The chain has TRBV19 and TRBJ2-7; no reliable D call. Trimming removed 5 bases at V and 1 base at J, with 9 bases between. The CDR3 length is 13 residues. Germline CDR1 LNHDA, CDR2 SQIVND (reference sequence). The CDR3 reads CASSASVSYEQYF. Written as DNA, the CDR3 is TGTGCCAGTAGTGCCTCGGTTTCCTACGAGCAGTACTTC.

The chain is built from TRBV7-3 and TRBJ2-2, with D hard to call. CDR3 size: 13 residues. Trimming took off 3 bases at V and 4 bases at J, with 6 bases between the two ends. In germline, CDR1 is SGHTA, CDR2 FQGTGA. The CDR3 nucleotides are TGTGCCAGCAGCTTCGATAGCACCGGGGAGCTGTTTTTT. It specifies CASSFDSTGELFF.

This clone was picked up one time. The chain links TRBV6-1 to TRBJ2-7, with D maybe TRBD1 (6 bases). V was clipped by 3 bases and J by 3 bases, with 18 bases between them. The CDR3 is 16 amino acids. Germline V lookup: CDR1 MNHNS, CDR2 SASEGT. Here the CDR3 DNA reads TGTGCCAGCAGTGAGAGATCAGGGGTAGAAGGCTACGAGCAGTACTTC. It yields the protein CASSERSGVEGYEQYF.

CDR3 nucleotide sequence: TGTGCCAGTGGGGAGAGCGGGGGAACTAGGAACACTGAAGCTTTCTTT. Translated: CASGESGGTRNTEAFF. This chain joins TRBV19 and TRBJ1-1; D possibly corresponds to TRBD1 (5 bases). Per germline, CDR1 LNHDA and CDR2 SQIVND (reference sequence). Trimming stripped 8 bases from V and 1 base from J, with 20 bases between. This CDR3 is built from 16 residues.

The chain combines TRBV20-1 with TRBJ2-7; the D gene is possibly TRBD1 (5 bases). This CDR3 is 11 amino acids long. From germline, CDR1 is DFQATT and CDR2 SNEGSKA (reference sequence). The V and J ends lost 6 bases and 6 bases respectively, with 12 bases between them. Here the CDR3 reads CSAQGRPEQYF. The DNA for the CDR3 is TGCAGTGCGCAGGGCCGCCCCGAGCAGTACTTC.

The chain couples TRBV6-5 to TRBJ1-2, with 7 bases aligning to TRBD1. The V gene end was trimmed by 0 bases and the J gene end by 4 bases; junction bases not matched to a gene: 2. The CDR3 runs to 14 residues. The germline CDR1 and CDR2 sequences are MNHEY and SVGAGI. This CDR3 is CASSYSNRGYGYTF. CDR3 bases: TGTGCCAGCAGTTACTCCAACAGGGGCTATGGCTACACCTTC.

The V gene is TRBV5-1, the J gene TRBJ1-2, with D unresolved. The CDR3 consists of 12 residues. The germline V and J ends were trimmed by 0 bases and 5 bases, with 5 bases remaining between them. From germline, CDR1 is SGHRS and CDR2 YFSETQ. This CDR3 reads CASSLGGYGYTF. The CDR3 DNA reads TGCGCCAGCAGCTTGGGAGGGTATGGCTACACCTTC.